A single sample is the source of the 24 T cell receptor beta chains below, sequenced in a study of blood T cell repertoires in COVID-19 (dated by TCRdb to the early 2020s). The library was generated by the immunoSEQ multiplex PCR assay. Sourced from immuneACCESS, this table was stored by TCRdb with only in-frame sequences that have V and J called. A share of the clones is absent; for the studies checked, an unresolved V gene accounts for under half, and the remainder has no known explanation. The sample table contains around 100,000 clones; only one count was recorded for over 80% of them. Under 15% of the sample comes from the top ten. Material for sequencing was peripheral blood. The receptors shown here come from a man aged 45-65 years with active or convalescent COVID-19.

J is TRBJ1-2 and V is TRBV27; 7 bases map to TRBD1. J gave up 4 bases and V 5 bases, and 4 bases lay outside the gene matches. The CDR3 is 13 amino acids. Germline CDR1 and CDR2: MNHEY and SMNVEV (reference sequence). CDR3 residues: CASSQTGFYGYTF. The DNA for the CDR3 is TGTGCCAGCAGTCAGACAGGGTTCTATGGCTACACCTTC.

The chain combines TRBV5-6 with TRBJ1-2; 8 bases match TRBD1. J lost 3 bases, V lost 2 bases, and 15 bases had no gene match. The CDR3 is made up of 18 amino acids. Germline lookup yields CDR1 SGHDT and CDR2 YYEEEE. The CDR3 DNA is TGTGCCAGCAGCTTCGGCCCCCCCAGGGGGCGCCGGGACTATGGCTACACCTTC. Protein: CASSFGPPRGRRDYGYTF.

The chain recombines TRBV6-1 with TRBJ1-1; 7 bases map to TRBD1. CDR1 is MNHNS, CDR2 SASEGT, per germline. The CDR3 contains 16 residues. Unmatched junction bases numbered 9, after V lost 0 bases and J lost 5 bases. The CDR3 nucleotides read TGTGCCAGCAGTGAAGCAACAGGGGTTGGAGGGACTGAAGCTTTCTTT. This codes for CASSEATGVGGTEAFF.

The CDR3 is CASSAQDRELRQPQHF. The CDR3 DNA reads TGTGCCAGCAGTGCACAAGACAGGGAGCTTAGGCAGCCCCAGCATTTT. The chain recombines TRBV6-1 with TRBJ1-5, with TRBD1 matching 7 bases. The CDR3 is made up of 16 amino acids. V lost 4 bases to trimming and J lost 7 bases; unmatched junction nucleotides: 13. CDR1 and CDR2 from the germline V gene are MNHNS and SASEGT.

The chain carries TRBV3-1 (or the pseudogene TRBV3-2) and TRBJ2-1; D is perhaps TRBD1 (5 bases). The V end was cut by 2 bases, the J end by 10 bases, with 9 bases between. The CDR3 is 12 residues long. Germline V gene lookup returns CDR1 LGHDT and CDR2 YNNKEL (reference sequence). CDR3 residues: CASSQLGREQFF. The DNA of the CDR3 is TGTGCCAGCAGCCAACTGGGGCGGGAGCAGTTCTTC.

The V gene is TRBV7-9, the J gene TRBJ2-1; 14 bases agree with TRBD2. CDR1 and CDR2 (germline): SEHNR, FQNEAQ (reference sequence). V dropped 5 bases and J dropped 3; count of bases not matched to a gene: 3. This CDR3 is 16 amino acids long. The CDR3 region has the DNA TGTGCCAGCAGCCCAGGGACTAGCGGGAGCTACAATGAGCAGTTCTTC. Amino acid sequence: CASSPGTSGSYNEQFF.

CDR3: CASSVEGLAGYEQYF. The CDR3 coding sequence is TGTGCCAGCAGCGTAGAAGGACTAGCGGGGTACGAGCAGTACTTC. V and J are TRBV9 and TRBJ2-7, with TRBD2 matching over 12 bases. Germline CDR1 reads SGDLS; CDR2 reads YYNGEE. Trimming removed 0 bases from V and 4 bases from J; junction bases left unmatched: 2. The CDR3 totals 15 residues.

V and J are TRBV18 and TRBJ1-6; 8 bases fit TRBD1. Germline CDR1 and CDR2: KGHSH and LQKENI. The CDR3 contains 20 residues. Losses at the gene ends were 3 bases for V and 10 bases for J; bases not matched to a gene: 23. For the CDR3, the DNA is TGTGCCAGCTCACCCAACCATGGGACCGGGACAGGATTTTCTGGCTCACCCCTCCACTTT. Residues: CASSPNHGTGTGFSGSPLHF. Full variable domain (remainder filled in from reference TRBV18 and TRBJ1-6): NAGVMQNPRHLVRRRGQEARLRCSPMKGHSHVYWYRQLPEEGLKFMVYLQKENIIDESGMPKERFSAEFPKEGPSILRIQQVVRGDSAAYFCASSPNHGTGTGFSGSPLHFGNGTRLTVT.

The sample holds a few counts of this clone. The same CDR3 can be traced to other DNA sequences in this sample. The gene calls are TRBV5-1 and TRBJ2-7, with 11 bases lining up with TRBD2. J gave up 0 bases and V 4 bases, and 3 bases lay outside the gene matches. This CDR3 has 15 residues. Germline CDR1 and CDR2: SGHRS and YFSETQ. Written as DNA, the CDR3 is TGCGCCAGCAGCACGGGACTAGCGGTCTCCTACGAGCAGTACTTC. It encodes CASSTGLAVSYEQYF. The full variable domain, rest sourced from reference TRBV5-1 and TRBJ2-7, is KAGVTQTPRYLIKTRGQQVTLSCSPISGHRSVSWYQQTPGQGLQFLFEYFSETQRNKGNFPGRFSGRQFSNSRSEMNVSTLELGDSALYLCASSTGLAVSYEQYFGPGTRLTVT.

The rearrangement links TRBV27 to TRBJ2-1; weak D call: TRBD2 (6 bases). V lost 2 bases, J lost 1 base, and 12 bases lay in between. The CDR3 spans 16 residues. Germline V gives CDR1 MNHEY, CDR2 SMNVEV (reference sequence). The CDR3 spells CASSLRGAGSYNEQFF. The CDR3 DNA reads as TGTGCCAGCAGTTTACGCGGGGCAGGGTCCTACAATGAGCAGTTCTTC.

V and J are TRBV11-2 and TRBJ2-7; weak D call: TRBD2 (5 bases). Trimming shortened V by 2 bases and J by 3 bases, and 8 bases separated the two germline ends. Germline lookup yields CDR1 SGHAT and CDR2 FQNNGV. The CDR3 loop spans 13 amino acids. For the CDR3, the DNA is TGTGCCAGCAGCTTAAACGGACTCTACGAGCAGTACTTC. It yields the protein CASSLNGLYEQYF.

The chain has TRBV9 and TRBJ2-3; no clear D gene. From germline, CDR1 is SGDLS and CDR2 YYNGEE. The ends were cut back, 4 bases at V and 0 bases at J, with 15 bases in the middle. The CDR3 has 16 amino acids. The CDR3 sequence: CASSFSPHTSTDTQYF. The CDR3 bases are TGTGCCAGCAGCTTCTCCCCCCACACGAGCACAGATACGCAGTATTTT.

This chain connects TRBV10-3 to TRBJ1-3; 9 bases are shared with TRBD1. The V segment lost 4 bases and the J segment 7 bases; nucleotides outside the gene matches: 5. The CDR3 is made up of 14 amino acids. Germline V gives CDR1 ENHRY, CDR2 SYGVKD. The CDR3 coding sequence is TGTGCCATCAGTGCTGGGACAGGGTGGAACACCATATATTTT. Translated: CAISAGTGWNTIYF.

The gene calls are TRBV14 and TRBJ1-1; D is unresolved. CDR1 and CDR2 (germline): SGHDN, FVKESK. The CDR3 length is 13 residues. V lost 4 bases, J lost 3 bases, and 9 bases lay in between. Written as DNA, the CDR3 is TGTGCCAGCAGCCGCGCGGTTTACACTGAAGCTTTCTTT. Its protein product is CASSRAVYTEAFF. The variable domain in full, with the rest retrieved from reference TRBV14 and TRBJ1-1, is EAGVTQFPSHSVIEKGQTVTLRCDPISGHDNLYWYRRVMGKEIKFLLHFVKESKQDESGMPNNRFLAERTGGTYSTLKVQPAELEDSGVYFCASSRAVYTEAFFGQGTRLTVV.

As regards this clone: A junction boundary mismatches the germline segment, possibly from a read error. The chain uses TRBV3-1 (or the pseudogene TRBV3-2) and TRBJ1-6, with 7 bases fitting TRBD1. There are 14 residues in the CDR3. The V gene's germline CDR1 is LGHDT and CDR2 YNNKEL (reference sequence). CDR3 in DNA: TGTGCCAGCAGCCATGGGCGTACGGGAACAGGGGAAGACTTT. It translates to CASSHGRTGTGEDF.

The gene calls are TRBV19 and TRBJ2-1; D call uncertain. The V end was cut by 5 bases, the J end by 8 bases, with 10 bases between. CDR1 is LNHDA and CDR2 is SQIVND in the germline V gene (reference sequence). The CDR3 is made up of 12 amino acids. The CDR3 region is CASSPGVYEQFF. CDR3 coding DNA: TGTGCCAGTAGTCCCGGTGTGTATGAGCAGTTCTTC.

The gene calls are TRBV4-1 and TRBJ2-2; 7 bases line up with TRBD2. The germline gives CDR1 MGHRA, CDR2 YSYEKL. This CDR3 contains 19 residues. Trimming removed 0 bases from V and 0 bases from J; junction bases left unmatched: 10. The CDR3: CASSQDRAALAANTGELFF. The CDR3 DNA follows: TGCGCCAGCAGCCAAGATCGGGCGGCTCTAGCGGCGAACACCGGGGAGCTGTTTTTT.

The J gene is TRBJ1-4, the V gene TRBV2, with TRBD1 matching 12 bases. Germline V CDR1 and CDR2: SNHLY, FYNNEI. V was clipped by 6 bases and J by 8 bases; unmatched bases: 4. This CDR3 comprises 14 residues. In DNA, the CDR3 is TGTGCCAGCAGGGCCGGGACAGGGGGCGAAAAACTGTTTTTT. As protein: CASRAGTGGEKLFF.

The rearrangement links TRBV2 to TRBJ1-2; the D is unclear. CDR3 length equals 12 residues. Germline CDR1 is SNHLY and CDR2 is FYNNEI. With 6 bases removed from V and 5 bases from J, the gap between germline ends came to 10 bases. The CDR3: CASRHPSYGYTF. DNA for the CDR3: TGTGCCAGCAGGCATCCGAGTTATGGCTACACCTTC.

The chain recombines TRBV5-4 with TRBJ2-5; D is perhaps TRBD1 (5 bases). The V end was cut by 4 bases, the J end by 3 bases, with 22 bases between. Germline values: CDR1 SGHNT, CDR2 YYREEE (reference sequence). This CDR3 has 17 residues. In DNA form, the CDR3 reads TGTGCCAGCAGCGTGGCAGGCGCTGGGGCGCCTAAAGAGACCCAGTACTTC. Its protein product is CASSVAGAGAPKETQYF.

This chain connects TRBV5-1 to TRBJ2-2, with no clear D. Trimming took 4 bases from V and 2 from J, leaving 9 bases between them. Per the germline V gene, CDR1 is SGHRS and CDR2 is YFSETQ. CDR3 length: 14 amino acids. In DNA form, the CDR3 reads TGCGCCAGCAGCACCCTAGTTAACACCGGGGAGCTGTTTTTT. This codes for CASSTLVNTGELFF.

V usage is TRBV11-1 and J usage is TRBJ1-6, with 11 bases lining up with TRBD1. The CDR3 is 15 residues long. Germline V lookup: CDR1 SGHAT, CDR2 FQDESV (reference sequence). J was trimmed by 10 bases and V by 5 bases; bases with no gene match: 7. CDR3 sequence (DNA): TGTGCCAGCAGCACTCGGACAGGGGGCGGGTCACCCCTCCACTTT. It codes for CASSTRTGGGSPLHF.

The V gene is TRBV2, the J gene TRBJ1-2; D is unresolved. The CDR3 length is 13 residues. Trimming left V 7 bases short and J 2 bases short, with 11 bases between. Germline values: CDR1 SNHLY, CDR2 FYNNEI. The CDR3 bases are TGTGCCAGCACCAAGGAGATAAACTATGGCTACACCTTC. Protein sequence: CASTKEINYGYTF.

The chain couples TRBV2 to TRBJ1-1; 10 bases align to TRBD1. The ends lost 4 bases at V and 5 bases at J; junction bases unmatched: 4. The CDR3 covers 14 residues. Germline lookup yields CDR1 SNHLY and CDR2 FYNNEI. CDR3 residues: CASSGQGAGTEAFF. The DNA for the CDR3 is TGTGCCAGCAGTGGACAGGGGGCAGGGACTGAAGCTTTCTTT.